One and the same sample provided the 7 T cell receptor beta chains below, sequenced in a study of blood T cell repertoires in COVID-19. Some clones are missing from TCRdb's copy, which holds only in-frame ones; the method was immunoSEQ multiplex PCR. The table shows approximately 170,000 clones, with approximately 83% occurring only once. What was sequenced was peripheral blood. These receptor sequences come from a woman of 80 years or more with acute or convalescent COVID-19.

V is TRBV19 and J is TRBJ2-1; maybe TRBD2 (7 bases). The CDR3 extends over 15 amino acids. Trimming shortened V by 3 bases and J by 5 bases, and 14 bases separated the two germline ends. Germline V gives CDR1 LNHDA, CDR2 SQIVND (reference sequence). The CDR3 DNA reads TGTGCCAGTAGTATCTTAGGGGGGGGCAACAATGAGCAGTTCTTC. It is translated as CASSILGGGNNEQFF. Variable domain in full (rest from reference TRBV19 and TRBJ2-1): DGGITQSPKYLFRKEGQNVTLSCEQNLNHDAMYWYRQDPGQGLRLIYYSQIVNDFQKGDIAEGYSVSREKKESFPLTVTSAQKNPTAFYLCASSILGGGNNEQFFGPGTRLTVL.

The chain carries TRBV6-6 and TRBJ1-6; D unclear. Germline assignment: CDR1 MNHNY and CDR2 SVGAGI (reference sequence). There are 14 residues in the CDR3. V dropped 9 bases and J dropped 7 bases, with 16 bases sitting between them. The CDR3: CASRNPQANSPLHF. In DNA form, the CDR3 reads TGTGCCAGTCGCAATCCCCAGGCAAATTCACCCCTCCACTTT.

V is TRBV16 and J is TRBJ1-1, with D unresolved. Deletions cut 4 bases from V and 3 bases from J, with 12 bases between. The CDR3 loop spans 14 amino acids. Germline CDR1 and CDR2: KGHSY and FQNENV. As DNA, the CDR3 is TGTGCCAGCAGCCTCTCCGGGGTGGACACTGAAGCTTTCTTT. Translation gives CASSLSGVDTEAFF.

This rearrangement joins TRBV6-5 to TRBJ2-3; tentatively, D is TRBD1 (6 bases). V dropped 2 bases and J dropped 0 bases, with 9 bases sitting between them. This CDR3 contains 15 residues. Germline V gene data show CDR1 as MNHEY and CDR2 as SVGAGI. The CDR3 DNA sequence: TGTGCCAGCAGTTACGGGGGCCCCAGCACAGATACGCAGTATTTT. Translation: CASSYGGPSTDTQYF.

V is TRBV2 and J is TRBJ2-7, with 7 positions matching TRBD2. Per the germline V gene, CDR1 is SNHLY and CDR2 is FYNNEI. The trim removed 1 base at V and 5 bases at J, leaving 2 bases unmatched. The CDR3 is made up of 13 amino acids. The CDR3 reads CASSEERDNEQYF. The CDR3 DNA reads TGTGCCAGCAGTGAAGAGCGGGATAACGAGCAGTACTTC.

The chain uses TRBV27 and TRBJ1-4, with D tentatively TRBD1 (5 bases). Looked up from germline, CDR1 is MNHEY and CDR2 is SMNVEV (reference sequence). This CDR3 region has 13 residues. Between the trimmed V and J ends, which lost 8 bases and 4 bases, there was a span of 11 bases. CDR3 bases: TGTGCCAGCGGCGACAGATTTAATGAAAAACTGTTTTTT. Translated, it gives CASGDRFNEKLFF.

The chain employs TRBV11-2 and TRBJ1-3; tentatively, D is TRBD1 (6 bases). This CDR3 has 16 residues. Germline V gives CDR1 SGHAT, CDR2 FQNNGV. Trimming cost V 1 base and J 0 bases, with 10 bases left between them. The CDR3 loop reads CASSLAQGSSGNTIYF. The CDR3 DNA sequence: TGTGCCAGCAGCTTAGCTCAGGGGAGCTCTGGAAACACCATATATTTT.